This T cell receptor (beta chain) was retrieved from a study of T cell changes during pregnancy in multiple sclerosis. Measured with immunoSEQ multiplex PCR; TCRdb has only the in-frame clones, and not every one. The data contain approximately 39,000 clones, approximately 94% of them singletons. This CDR3 contains 17 residues. Germline CDR1 and CDR2: MDHEN and SYDVKM. Germline trimming cut 2 bases from V and 7 bases from J; bases unmatched to any gene: 13. The sample was CD4+ T cells from peripheral blood mononuclear cells, taken in the second trimester of pregnancy. The chain employs TRBV28 and TRBJ2-7; TRBD2 aligns across 11 bases. The source is a female donor with multiple sclerosis, enrolled in a pregnancy study. The CDR3 sequence: CASSLGGLADSFGEQYF. The CDR3 DNA follows: TGTGCCAGCAGTTTAGGGGGACTAGCGGATTCCTTCGGGGAGCAGTACTTC. The whole variable domain, filled in from reference TRBV28 and TRBJ2-7, reads DVKVTQSSRYLVKRTGEKVFLECVQDMDHENMFWYRQDPGLGLRLIYFSYDVKMKEKGDIPEGYSVSREKKERFSLILESASTNQTSMYLCASSLGGLADSFGEQYFGPGTRLTVT.